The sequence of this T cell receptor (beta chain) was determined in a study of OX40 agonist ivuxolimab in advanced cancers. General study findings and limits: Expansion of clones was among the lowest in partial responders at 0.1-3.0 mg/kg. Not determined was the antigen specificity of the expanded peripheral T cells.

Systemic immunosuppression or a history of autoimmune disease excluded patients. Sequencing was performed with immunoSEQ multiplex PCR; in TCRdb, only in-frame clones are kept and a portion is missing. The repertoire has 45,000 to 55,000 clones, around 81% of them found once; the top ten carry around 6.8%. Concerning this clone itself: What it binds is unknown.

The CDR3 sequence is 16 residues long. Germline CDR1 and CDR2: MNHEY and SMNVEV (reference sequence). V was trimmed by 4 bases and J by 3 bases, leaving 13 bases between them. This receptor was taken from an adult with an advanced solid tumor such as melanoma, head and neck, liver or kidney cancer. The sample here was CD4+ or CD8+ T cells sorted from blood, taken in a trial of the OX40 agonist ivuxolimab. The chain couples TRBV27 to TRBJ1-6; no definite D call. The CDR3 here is CASSSSRYVYNSPLHF. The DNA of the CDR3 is TGTGCCAGCAGTTCCTCTCGTTATGTCTATAATTCACCCCTCCACTTT.